The 22 T cell receptor beta chains reported below all come from one sample, sequenced in a study of OX40 agonist ivuxolimab in advanced cancers. Clones were sequenced by immunoSEQ multiplex PCR, and TCRdb holds only the in-frame ones, with some missing. The sample holds fewer than 80,000 clones, roughly nine tenths seen once. The sequenced sample was CD4+ or CD8+ T cells sorted from blood, obtained in a trial of the OX40 agonist ivuxolimab. Every receptor here comes from an adult with an advanced solid tumor such as melanoma, head and neck, liver or kidney cancer.

The chain recombines TRBV5-4 with TRBJ1-3; D is undetermined. Germline-derived CDR1 and CDR2 are SGHNT and YYREEE (reference sequence). The length of the CDR3 is 16 residues. V was clipped by 0 bases and J by 4 bases, with 14 bases between them. Written as DNA, the CDR3 is TGTGCCAGCAGCTTGGGCTATTCTGCGACGGGAAACACCATATATTTT. Amino acid sequence: CASSLGYSATGNTIYF.

This rearrangement joins TRBV28 to TRBJ2-7; 8 nucleotides line up with TRBD1. The germline V gene has CDR1 MDHEN and CDR2 SYDVKM. The CDR3 sequence is 13 residues long. V shed 5 bases, J shed 5 bases, and the junction held 5 bases outside the gene matches. CDR3 region: CASSRRTGHEQYF. CDR3 nucleotide sequence: TGTGCCAGCAGTCGACGGACAGGGCACGAGCAGTACTTC.

This clone was seen a single time. CDR3 region: CASSPLGAGSSYEQYF. DNA of the CDR3: TGTGCCAGCAGCCCACTCGGGGCGGGGAGCTCCTACGAGCAGTACTTC. The rearrangement joins TRBV13 to TRBJ2-7; TRBD2 is a possible D gene (6 bases). Looked up from germline, CDR1 is PRHDT and CDR2 is FYEKMQ (reference sequence). Trimming removed 5 bases from V and 0 bases from J, with 17 bases in between. The CDR3 is made up of 16 amino acids.

Note on this clone: Mismatch with germline at one junction end may stem from a read error. The chain combines TRBV13 with TRBJ2-7; 8 nucleotides match TRBD1. The germline V gene encodes CDR1 PRHDT and CDR2 FYEKMQ (reference sequence). The CDR3 extends over 15 amino acids. The CDR3 sequence is CTSSLERTGSYEQYF. The DNA for the CDR3 is TGTACCAGCAGCTTAGAACGGACAGGGTCCTACGAGCAGTACTTC.

This clone was counted a single time. The V call is TRBV6-5, the J call TRBJ1-1, with 9 bases identical to TRBD1. The CDR3 consists of 14 residues. From germline, CDR1 is MNHEY and CDR2 SVGAGI. The J segment lost 7 bases and the V segment lost 9 bases, leaving 12 bases of the junction unmatched. DNA for the CDR3: TGTGCCAGAGCTACACGGGACAGGGCGAGTGAAGCTTTCTTT. This encodes CARATRDRASEAFF.

The J gene is TRBJ2-7, the V gene TRBV15; D call uncertain. The length of the CDR3 is 14 residues. The germline V and J ends were trimmed by 0 bases and 4 bases, with 10 bases remaining between them. The V gene's germline CDR1 is LNHNV and CDR2 YYDKDF (reference sequence). The CDR3 loop reads CATSRDFGSYEQYF. CDR3 DNA sequence: TGTGCCACCAGCAGAGATTTTGGCAGTTACGAGCAGTACTTC.

The chain recombines TRBV15 with TRBJ2-5; 8 bases align to TRBD2. The CDR3 covers 15 residues. Unmatched junction bases numbered 14, after V lost 5 bases and J lost 9 bases. Germline CDR1 and CDR2: LNHNV and YYDKDF (reference sequence). CDR3 residues: CATSGQVAGIRAQYF. DNA for the CDR3: TGTGCCACCAGCGGACAAGTAGCGGGGATTAGGGCCCAGTACTTC.

The chain joins TRBV9 to TRBJ2-1; TRBD1 might be the D (6 bases). The germline CDR1 and CDR2 sequences are SGDLS and YYNGEE. This CDR3 has 15 amino acids. Trimming shortened V by 2 bases and J by 1 base, and 10 bases separated the two germline ends. CDR3 protein: CASSVPQGSYNEQFF. The CDR3 DNA reads as TGTGCCAGCAGCGTCCCACAGGGTTCCTACAATGAGCAGTTCTTC.

This clone was detected once. The chain joins TRBV28 to TRBJ1-1; 7 bases fit TRBD1. This CDR3 has 17 residues. The ends lost 6 bases at V and 1 base at J; junction bases unmatched: 14. Per the germline V gene, CDR1 is MDHEN and CDR2 is SYDVKM. CDR3 loop: CASSHRWDRSSNTEAFF. In DNA form, the CDR3 reads TGTGCCAGCAGCCATAGGTGGGACAGAAGCTCGAACACTGAAGCTTTCTTT. The full variable domain, its missing parts supplied by reference TRBV28 and TRBJ1-1, is DVKVTQSSRYLVKRTGEKVFLECVQDMDHENMFWYRQDPGLGLRLIYFSYDVKMKEKGDIPEGYSVSREKKERFSLILESASTNQTSMYLCASSHRWDRSSNTEAFFGQGTRLTVV.

The J gene is TRBJ2-2, the V gene TRBV7-9, with TRBD2 as a possible D gene (6 bases). This CDR3 is 14 amino acids long. V gave up 4 bases and J gave up 2 bases, with 8 bases separating them. Germline V CDR1 and CDR2: SEHNR, FQNEAQ (reference sequence). The chain's CDR3 is CASSSGENTGELFF. The CDR3 coding sequence is TGTGCCAGCAGCTCGGGGGAAAACACCGGGGAGCTGTTTTTT.

The rearrangement links TRBV5-1 to TRBJ2-1; 13 bases map to TRBD2. V lost 0 bases, J lost 8 bases, and 14 bases stayed unmatched. The CDR3 totals 19 residues. Germline CDR1 reads SGHRS; CDR2 reads YFSETQ. The CDR3 spells CASSLVTSGGALSGDEQFF. In nucleotides, the CDR3 is TGCGCCAGCAGCTTGGTAACTAGCGGGGGGGCCCTAAGTGGAGATGAGCAGTTCTTC.

This chain joins TRBV30 and TRBJ2-6; D may be TRBD2 (6 bases). The V end lost 2 bases, the J end lost 2 bases, and 7 bases lay between the germline ends. This CDR3 comprises 14 residues. Germline-derived CDR1 and CDR2 are GTSNPN and SVGIG (reference sequence). CDR3 sequence: CAWSWGAGANVLTF. Written as DNA, the CDR3 is TGTGCCTGGAGTTGGGGGGCTGGGGCCAACGTCCTGACTTTC.

V gene TRBV19 combines with J gene TRBJ2-1; D is possibly TRBD2 (6 bases). Trimming took 3 bases from V and 0 from J, leaving 9 bases between them. The CDR3 contains 15 residues. The germline gives CDR1 LNHDA, CDR2 SQIVND (reference sequence). CDR3 region: CASSIAGNSYNEQFF. In DNA form, the CDR3 reads TGTGCCAGTAGTATTGCGGGGAACTCCTACAATGAGCAGTTCTTC. Together with reference TRBV19 and TRBJ2-1, the CDR3 gives the full variable domain: DGGITQSPKYLFRKEGQNVTLSCEQNLNHDAMYWYRQDPGQGLRLIYYSQIVNDFQKGDIAEGYSVSREKKESFPLTVTSAQKNPTAFYLCASSIAGNSYNEQFFGPGTRLTVL.

A remark on this clone: Its ends do not fully match the called genes, so a read error is possible. This chain connects TRBV14 to TRBJ1-1; D call uncertain. This CDR3 is built from 13 residues. Germline CDR1 and CDR2: SGHDN and FVKESK. CDR3 region: CASTPYRNTEVFF. The CDR3 DNA reads as TGTGCCAGCACTCCTTATAGGAACACTGAAGTTTTCTTT.

J is TRBJ2-1 and V is TRBV2; D remains unclear. V lost 7 bases and J 10 bases, leaving 8 bases between the germline ends. Germline V gene sequence: CDR1 SNHLY, CDR2 FYNNEI. This CDR3 comprises 10 residues. The CDR3 reads CASIENEQFF. The CDR3 DNA is TGTGCCAGCATCGAAAACGAGCAGTTCTTC. The whole variable domain, remainder taken from reference TRBV2 and TRBJ2-1, is EPEVTQTPSHQVTQMGQEVILRCVPISNHLYFYWYRQILGQKVEFLVSFYNNEISEKSEIFDDQFSVERPDGSNFTLKIRSTKLEDSAMYFCASIENEQFFGPGTRLTVL.

This rearrangement joins TRBV28 to TRBJ2-7; possible D gene TRBD1, 6 bases. Trimming pared 4 bases from V and 3 bases from J, leaving 16 bases between. CDR1 is MDHEN, CDR2 SYDVKM, per germline. CDR3 length equals 15 residues. The CDR3 spells CASSSYGDTFYEQYF. The CDR3 DNA reads TGTGCCAGCAGTTCCTATGGGGACACCTTCTACGAGCAGTACTTC.

This rearrangement joins TRBV29-1 to TRBJ1-2; possible D gene TRBD1, 5 bases. The ends were cut back, 0 bases at V and 2 bases at J, with 7 bases in the middle. CDR1 SQVTM and CDR2 ANQGSEA come from the germline V gene. The CDR3 length is 13 residues. This CDR3 is CSVEETGNYGYTF. CDR3 DNA sequence: TGCAGCGTTGAAGAAACAGGAAACTATGGCTACACCTTC.

CDR3 in DNA: TGTGCCAGCAGGCTAGGGGGAGATACGCAGTATTTT. Encoded protein: CASRLGGDTQYF. V usage is TRBV6-6 and J usage is TRBJ2-3, with D perhaps TRBD1 (6 bases). Germline V CDR1 and CDR2: MNHNY, SVGAGI (reference sequence). V gave up 6 bases and J gave up 5 bases, with 9 bases separating them. The CDR3 consists of 12 residues.

The chain combines TRBV21-1 with TRBJ2-3; the D call of TRBD2 is as the table states it, not checked on the DNA. TRBV21-1 is described as a pseudogene. The CDR3 has 16 amino acids. In DNA, the CDR3 is TGTGCCAGCTGGGAGCGAGGGTCGCCTAGCACAGATACGCAGTATTTT. This encodes CASWERGSPSTDTQYF.

The V gene is TRBV4-1, the J gene TRBJ2-2; D unclear. Germline lookup yields CDR1 MGHRA and CDR2 YSYEKL. The V end lost 2 bases, the J end lost 6 bases, and 7 bases lay between the germline ends. The CDR3 is 13 residues long. CDR3 DNA: TGCGCCAGCAGCCAAAAGGGTGCCGGGGAGCTGTTTTTT. It codes for CASSQKGAGELFF.

This clone occurred a few times. The CDR3 sequence: CASRTGNQPQHF. The CDR3 DNA is TGTGCCAGCAGGACAGGGAATCAGCCCCAGCATTTT. This chain joins TRBV6-5 and TRBJ1-5; 7 bases match TRBD1. CDR3 length: 12 residues. Germline CDR1 reads MNHEY; CDR2 reads SVGAGI. V lost 6 bases and J lost 4; bases outside the gene matches: 0.

This chain connects TRBV7-9 to TRBJ2-7, with D tentatively TRBD2 (6 bases). Germline-derived CDR1 and CDR2 are SEHNR and FQNEAQ (reference sequence). The CDR3 covers 15 residues. V was pared by 1 base and J by 3 bases, with 13 bases between. CDR3 amino acids: CASSLGSTDYYEQYF. Here the CDR3 DNA reads TGTGCCAGCAGCTTAGGTTCCACGGACTACTACGAGCAGTACTTC.